These 26 T cell receptor beta chains originate from one sample sequenced in a study of blood T cell repertoires in COVID-19. The table came from immunoSEQ multiplex PCR; TCRdb's copy has only in-frame clones and leaves some out. Of approximately 170,000 clones listed, around 82% are singletons. The sequenced material came from peripheral blood. The source is a man older than 75 with COVID-19, enrolled during active disease.

The genes are TRBV7-8 and TRBJ2-1, with TRBD1 matching over 8 bases. Trimming took 5 bases from V and 4 from J; bases not matched to a gene: 10. The CDR3 totals 16 residues. The V gene's germline CDR1 is SGHVS and CDR2 FQNEAQ. CDR3 sequence: CASSTRGQVTYNEQFF. The CDR3 DNA sequence: TGTGCCAGCAGCACTCGGGGACAGGTGACATACAATGAGCAGTTCTTC.

The chain uses TRBV2 and TRBJ1-3; possibly TRBD1 for D (6 bases). Germline lookup yields CDR1 SNHLY and CDR2 FYNNEI. V lost 6 bases, J lost 0 bases, and 9 bases lay in between. This CDR3 is 14 amino acids long. The CDR3 coding sequence is TGTGCCAGCAGAAGGGGGACCTCTGGAAACACCATATATTTT. Protein sequence: CASRRGTSGNTIYF.

This clone appeared a single time. The chain employs TRBV6-4 and TRBJ1-3; 8 bases are shared with TRBD1. Germline CDR1 MRHNA, CDR2 SNTAGT. This CDR3 has 16 amino acids. V was clipped by 8 bases and J by 0 bases; unmatched bases: 9. The CDR3 region is CASQYRGSNSGNTIYF. CDR3 DNA sequence: TGTGCCAGCCAATACAGGGGGTCAAACTCTGGAAACACCATATATTTT.

Only a few counts were recorded for this clone. The gene calls are TRBV2 and TRBJ1-5, with D perhaps TRBD1 (6 bases). CDR3 size: 15 residues. Trimming pared 6 bases from V and 1 base from J, leaving 13 bases between. CDR1 is SNHLY, CDR2 FYNNEI, per germline. CDR3 sequence (DNA): TGTGCCAGCAGGGGGGGGCAGTCGAGCAATCAGCCCCAGCATTTT. Amino acid sequence: CASRGGQSSNQPQHF.

This sequence joins TRBV5-1 and TRBJ2-3, with 10 bases identical to TRBD2. The CDR3 sequence is 15 residues long. Losses at the gene ends were 4 bases for V and 1 base for J; bases not matched to a gene: 3. Germline CDR1 is SGHRS and CDR2 is YFSETQ. For the CDR3, the DNA is TGCGCCAGCAGCCCTGGACTAGCGGGCACAGATACGCAGTATTTT. It encodes CASSPGLAGTDTQYF.

V is TRBV2 and J is TRBJ1-4; D call uncertain. Deletions cut 7 bases from V and 12 bases from J, with 12 bases between. CDR1 SNHLY and CDR2 FYNNEI come from the germline V gene. The CDR3 runs 11 residues. The CDR3 spells CASISGRELFF. DNA of the CDR3: TGTGCCAGCATTAGTGGGCGCGAACTGTTTTTT.

This rearrangement joins TRBV10-3 to TRBJ1-3; TRBD1 aligns across 8 bases. Unmatched junction bases numbered 2, after V lost 5 bases and J lost 2 bases. The germline CDR1 and CDR2 sequences are ENHRY and SYGVKD. The CDR3 covers 14 residues. CDR3 sequence reads: CAISTTGAGNTIYF. The CDR3 DNA reads TGTGCCATCAGTACGACAGGGGCTGGAAACACCATATATTTT.

The rearrangement links TRBV6-1 to TRBJ1-2; 8 bases are a match to TRBD1. With V trimmed by 0 bases and J by 6 bases, 6 bases remained unmatched. CDR1 and CDR2 from the germline V gene are MNHNS and SASEGT. The CDR3 is made up of 15 amino acids. The CDR3 coding sequence is TGTGCCAGCAGTGAAGCGCATACAGGGGGGAATGGCTACACCTTC. It encodes CASSEAHTGGNGYTF.

V and J are TRBV29-1 and TRBJ1-3; unclear D gene. V dropped 6 bases and J dropped 3 bases, with 6 bases sitting between them. This CDR3 contains 11 residues. CDR1 and CDR2 from the germline V gene are SQVTM and ANQGSEA. The chain's CDR3 is CSVGDGNTIYF. The CDR3 nucleotides are TGCAGCGTCGGAGATGGAAACACCATATATTTT.

This clone was seen more than once but under ten times. This rearrangement joins TRBV4-2 to TRBJ1-2, with a tentative D call TRBD1 (6 bases). This CDR3 is 15 amino acids long. Germline V lookup: CDR1 LGHNA, CDR2 YNFKEQ. V was shortened by 3 bases and J by 5 bases, with 16 bases between the two germline ends. The CDR3 DNA reads as TGTGCCAGCAGCCAGCCTGAGGCAGGGACATATGGCTACACCTTC. This translates into CASSQPEAGTYGYTF.

This clone was counted a single time. This chain links TRBV5-6 with TRBJ2-7; TRBD1 is a possible D gene (5 bases). V lost 0 bases to trimming and J lost 9 bases, with 10 bases between them. Germline-derived CDR1 and CDR2 are SGHDT and YYEEEE. The CDR3 runs 12 residues. The CDR3 DNA follows: TGTGCCAGCAGCTTGGCAAGGACACGGCAGTACTTC. Translating gives CASSLARTRQYF.

The rearrangement uses TRBV4-1 and TRBJ1-5; TRBD1 matches at 7 bases. The J segment lost 3 bases and the V segment lost 0 bases, leaving 2 bases of the junction unmatched. There are 15 residues in the CDR3. From germline, CDR1 is MGHRA and CDR2 YSYEKL. The chain's CDR3 is CASSQDGTVNQPQHF. Here the CDR3 DNA reads TGCGCCAGCAGCCAAGATGGGACAGTCAATCAGCCCCAGCATTTT.

The rearrangement joins TRBV3-1 (or the pseudogene TRBV3-2) to TRBJ1-4; D perhaps matches TRBD1 (6 bases). Trimming took 0 bases from V and 8 from J, leaving 16 bases between them. Germline CDR1 reads LGHDT; CDR2 reads YNNKEL (reference sequence). The CDR3 consists of 16 residues. The CDR3 sequence is CASSQDLAGGNEKLFF. CDR3 coding DNA: TGTGCCAGCAGCCAAGATCTTGCGGGGGGCAACGAAAAACTGTTTTTT.

The rearrangement joins TRBV13 to TRBJ2-7, with 10 bases lining up with TRBD1. Germline CDR1 PRHDT, CDR2 FYEKMQ (reference sequence). The CDR3 sequence is 16 residues long. V dropped 1 base and J dropped 5; count of bases not matched to a gene: 8. The CDR3 spells CASSLDRGQGTHEQYF. The DNA for the CDR3 is TGTGCCAGCAGCTTAGACCGGGGACAGGGGACGCACGAGCAGTACTTC.

The genes are TRBV9 and TRBJ2-1; 7 nucleotides agree with TRBD2. Germline V gene data show CDR1 as SGDLS and CDR2 as YYNGEE. The CDR3 covers 14 residues. After removal of 3 bases from V and 10 bases from J, the junction contained 10 bases not matched to a gene. In nucleotides, the CDR3 is TGTGCCAGCAGCGCCGGAAAGAGCGGGGCCGAGCAGTTCTTC. This sequence encodes CASSAGKSGAEQFF.

This clone was detected a few times. The V and J genes are TRBV5-5 and TRBJ2-3, with a weak D call TRBD2 (6 bases). Germline loops: CDR1 SGHKS, CDR2 YYEKEE (reference sequence). The CDR3 is 18 residues long. V gave up 4 bases and J gave up 0 bases, with 21 bases separating them. CDR3 in DNA: TGTGCCAGCAGCGGCCGGGTCGGACTACATATTAGCACAGATACGCAGTATTTT. Its translation is CASSGRVGLHISTDTQYF.

The CDR3 loop reads CASRPGTVNEKLFF. CDR3 in DNA: TGTGCCAGCAGGCCCGGGACAGTTAATGAAAAACTGTTTTTT. The V call is TRBV28, the J call TRBJ1-4; 7 bases line up with TRBD1. The trim removed 6 bases at V and 4 bases at J, leaving 5 bases unmatched. CDR1 is MDHEN and CDR2 is SYDVKM in the germline V gene. The CDR3 is made up of 14 amino acids.

The CDR3 DNA is TGTGCCATCAGCCCCGGGACAGGGGGCTTGTACGAGCAGTACTTC. Encoded protein: CAISPGTGGLYEQYF. The chain joins TRBV10-3 to TRBJ2-7; 12 nucleotides line up with TRBD1. The V segment lost 6 bases and the J segment 4 bases; nucleotides outside the gene matches: 7. The V gene's germline CDR1 is ENHRY and CDR2 SYGVKD. The CDR3 is 15 residues long.

The rearrangement uses TRBV10-2 and TRBJ1-6; no clear D. Germline assignment: CDR1 WSHSY and CDR2 SAAADI. CDR3 length equals 17 residues. Trimming cost V 1 base and J 0 bases, with 10 bases left between them. CDR3 region: CASSEYERSSYNSPLHF. CDR3 DNA sequence: TGCGCCAGCAGTGAGTATGAGAGAAGCTCCTATAATTCACCCCTCCACTTT.

This chain joins TRBV7-9 and TRBJ1-1; D possibly corresponds to TRBD1 (6 bases). CDR1 SEHNR and CDR2 FQNEAQ come from the germline V gene (reference sequence). Trimming shortened V by 10 bases and J by 5 bases, and 17 bases separated the two germline ends. CDR3 size: 13 residues. Here the CDR3 DNA reads TGTGCCACGACGAGGGGGTTGATAACTGAAGCTTTCTTT. This encodes CATTRGLITEAFF.

The rearrangement joins TRBV6-5 to TRBJ1-2; D gene ambiguous. CDR3 length: 12 amino acids. Trimming took 3 bases from V and 8 from J, leaving 10 bases between them. The germline gives CDR1 MNHEY, CDR2 SVGAGI. CDR3 coding DNA: TGTGCCAGCAGTTATGAGGGCCTGGGCTACACCTTC. As protein: CASSYEGLGYTF.

This clone has only one observation. The chain has TRBV7-3 and TRBJ1-2, with D maybe TRBD1 (5 bases). Trimming removed 7 bases from V and 4 bases from J, with 25 bases in between. The CDR3 runs to 17 residues. Germline lookup yields CDR1 SGHTA and CDR2 FQGTGA. The CDR3 DNA follows: TGTGCCAGCACCTTCGCACTCGGGTCAGGGAGGGCCTATGGCTACACCTTC. Protein: CASTFALGSGRAYGYTF.

This clone has a handful of counts. In DNA, the CDR3 is TGTGCCAGCAGACAGACAACCTTCCCTTCCTACGAGCAGTACTTC. It encodes CASRQTTFPSYEQYF. J is TRBJ2-7 and V is TRBV7-9; no reliable D call. Trimming pared 6 bases from V and 1 base from J, leaving 16 bases between. In germline, CDR1 is SEHNR, CDR2 FQNEAQ (reference sequence). CDR3 size: 15 residues.

This sequence joins TRBV5-5 and TRBJ1-2, with 8 bases fitting TRBD1. From germline, CDR1 is SGHKS and CDR2 YYEKEE (reference sequence). V shed 6 bases and J 6 bases; nucleotides not matched to a gene: 10. This CDR3 spans 14 amino acids. CDR3 DNA sequence: TGTGCCAGCACCCTTGCTGTGACAGGGGATGGCTACACCTTC. Encoded protein: CASTLAVTGDGYTF.

The chain joins TRBV6-5 to TRBJ2-7, with TRBD1 identical over 10 bases. Per the germline V gene, CDR1 is MNHEY and CDR2 is SVGAGI. This CDR3 has 14 residues. With V trimmed by 6 bases and J by 4 bases, 6 bases remained unmatched. The CDR3 loop is CASRPGQGNYEQYF. The CDR3 coding sequence is TGTGCCAGCAGGCCGGGACAGGGGAATTACGAGCAGTACTTC.

The rearrangement joins TRBV6-5 to TRBJ2-7; the D is unclear. The germline V and J ends were trimmed by 6 bases and 0 bases, with 15 bases remaining between them. The CDR3 totals 15 residues. Germline lookup yields CDR1 MNHEY and CDR2 SVGAGI. The CDR3 DNA follows: TGTGCCAGCAGCCCAAAACCGGGTCCCTCCTACGAGCAGTACTTC. Amino acid sequence: CASSPKPGPSYEQYF.